Listed here are 5 T cell receptor beta chains from one sample, sequenced in a study of blood T cell repertoires in COVID-19. Using immunoSEQ multiplex PCR, the repertoire was profiled, and TCRdb retains in-frame clones only, with some absent. The sample lists over 80,000 clones; nearly 90% were seen once. The sample comprised peripheral blood. The receptor source for this set is a man in his sixties or seventies with acute or convalescent COVID-19.

V and J are TRBV18 and TRBJ1-2; D gene ambiguous. Germline V gene data show CDR1 as KGHSH and CDR2 as LQKENI. The length of the CDR3 is 16 residues. Trimming removed 2 bases at V and 0 bases at J, with 13 bases between. This chain's CDR3 is CASSPFLPEANYGYTF. DNA of the CDR3: TGTGCCAGCTCACCATTTTTACCAGAGGCTAACTATGGCTACACCTTC.

J is TRBJ2-3 and V is TRBV13; 14 nucleotides match TRBD2. Germline-derived CDR1 and CDR2 are PRHDT and FYEKMQ (reference sequence). The CDR3 consists of 17 residues. The V segment lost 2 bases and the J segment 3 bases; nucleotides outside the gene matches: 4. CDR3 protein: CASSLKTSGGVTDTQYF. In DNA form, the CDR3 reads TGTGCCAGCAGCTTAAAGACTAGCGGGGGGGTGACAGATACGCAGTATTTT. The full variable domain, rest sourced from reference TRBV13 and TRBJ2-3, is AAGVIQSPRHLIKEKRETATLKCYPIPRHDTVYWYQQGPGQDPQFLISFYEKMQSDKGSIPDRFSAQQFSDYHSELNMSSLELGDSALYFCASSLKTSGGVTDTQYFGPGTRLTVL.

The chain uses TRBV9 and TRBJ2-3, with 9 bases matching TRBD2. Germline CDR1 SGDLS, CDR2 YYNGEE. CDR3 length: 16 residues. Trimming took 0 bases from V and 8 from J; bases not matched to a gene: 10. The CDR3 nucleotides are TGTGCCAGCAGCGTAGAAGGCGGGAGGGCCCCTGTTACGCAGTATTTT. It codes for CASSVEGGRAPVTQYF.

The genes are TRBV10-2 and TRBJ1-4; 7 bases line up with TRBD1. The CDR3 spans 13 residues. The V segment lost 2 bases and the J segment 12 bases; nucleotides outside the gene matches: 6. Germline V lookup: CDR1 WSHSY, CDR2 SAAADI. CDR3 bases: TGCGCCAGCAGTGAGGGGACAGCAACTGAACTGTTTTTT. It translates to CASSEGTATELFF.

This chain uses TRBV28 with TRBJ2-1; a possible D gene is TRBD2 (5 bases). There are 16 residues in the CDR3. With 1 base removed from V and 3 bases from J, the gap between germline ends came to 13 bases. The germline gives CDR1 MDHEN, CDR2 SYDVKM. CDR3 sequence: CASSLSGRLIYNEQFF. The CDR3 nucleotides are TGTGCCAGCAGTTTATCGGGGAGACTGATCTACAATGAGCAGTTCTTC.